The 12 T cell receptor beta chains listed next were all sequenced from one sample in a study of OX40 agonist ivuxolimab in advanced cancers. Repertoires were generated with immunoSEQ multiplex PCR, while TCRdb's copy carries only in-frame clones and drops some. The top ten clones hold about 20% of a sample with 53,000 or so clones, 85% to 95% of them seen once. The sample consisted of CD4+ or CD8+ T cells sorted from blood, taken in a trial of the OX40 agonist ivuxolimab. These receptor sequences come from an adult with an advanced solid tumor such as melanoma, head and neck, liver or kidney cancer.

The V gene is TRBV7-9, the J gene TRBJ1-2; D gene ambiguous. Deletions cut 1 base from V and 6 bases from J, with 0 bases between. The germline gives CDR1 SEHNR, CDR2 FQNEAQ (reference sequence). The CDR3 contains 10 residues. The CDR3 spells CASSLDGYTF. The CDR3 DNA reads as TGTGCCAGCAGCTTAGATGGCTACACCTTC.

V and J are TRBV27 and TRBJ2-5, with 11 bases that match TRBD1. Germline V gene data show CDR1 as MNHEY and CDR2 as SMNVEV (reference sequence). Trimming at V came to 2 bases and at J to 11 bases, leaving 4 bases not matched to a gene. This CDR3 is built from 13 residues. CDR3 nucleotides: TGTGCCAGCAGTTTAGGGACAGGGGGTAAGCAGTACTTC. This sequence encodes CASSLGTGGKQYF.

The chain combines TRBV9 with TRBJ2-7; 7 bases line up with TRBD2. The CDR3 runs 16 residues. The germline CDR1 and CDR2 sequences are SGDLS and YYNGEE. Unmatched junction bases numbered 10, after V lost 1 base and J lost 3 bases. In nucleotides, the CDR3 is TGTGCCAGCAGCGTAAGGGAAGGGAGGGACTACTACGAGCAGTACTTC. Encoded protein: CASSVREGRDYYEQYF.

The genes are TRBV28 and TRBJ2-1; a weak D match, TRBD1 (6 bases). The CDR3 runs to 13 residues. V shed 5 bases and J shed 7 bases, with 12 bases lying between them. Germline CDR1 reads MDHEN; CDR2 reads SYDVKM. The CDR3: CASSTTGINEQFF. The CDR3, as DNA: TGTGCCAGCAGTACAACAGGGATTAATGAGCAGTTCTTC. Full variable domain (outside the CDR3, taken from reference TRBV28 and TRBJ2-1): DVKVTQSSRYLVKRTGEKVFLECVQDMDHENMFWYRQDPGLGLRLIYFSYDVKMKEKGDIPEGYSVSREKKERFSLILESASTNQTSMYLCASSTTGINEQFFGPGTRLTVL.

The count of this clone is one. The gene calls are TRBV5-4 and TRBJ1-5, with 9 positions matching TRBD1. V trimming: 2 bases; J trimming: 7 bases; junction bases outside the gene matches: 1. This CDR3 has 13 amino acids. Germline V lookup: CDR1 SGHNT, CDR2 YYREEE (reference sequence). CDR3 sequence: CASSLDRGQPQHF. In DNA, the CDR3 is TGTGCCAGCAGCTTAGACAGGGGGCAGCCCCAGCATTTT.

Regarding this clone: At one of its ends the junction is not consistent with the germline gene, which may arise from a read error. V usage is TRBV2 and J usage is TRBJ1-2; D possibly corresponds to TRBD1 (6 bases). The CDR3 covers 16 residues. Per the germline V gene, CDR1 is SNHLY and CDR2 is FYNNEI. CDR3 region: CASTEGTLRANYGYTF. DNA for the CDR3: TGTGCCAGCACTGAAGGGACACTCCGGGCAAACTATGGCTACACCTTC. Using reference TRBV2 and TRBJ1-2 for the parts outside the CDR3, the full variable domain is EPEVTQTPSHQVTQMGQEVILRCVPISNHLYFYWYRQILGQKVEFLVSFYNNEISEKSEIFDDQFSVERPDGSNFTLKIRSTKLEDSAMYFCASTEGTLRANYGYTFGSGTRLTVV.

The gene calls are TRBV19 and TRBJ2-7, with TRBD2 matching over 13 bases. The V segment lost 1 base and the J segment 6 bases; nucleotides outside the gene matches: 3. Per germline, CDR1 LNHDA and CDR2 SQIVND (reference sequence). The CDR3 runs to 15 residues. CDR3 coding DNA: TGTGCCAGTAGTATAGGGACTAGCGGGAGAAGCGAGCAGTACTTC. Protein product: CASSIGTSGRSEQYF. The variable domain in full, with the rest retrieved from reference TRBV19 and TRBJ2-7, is DGGITQSPKYLFRKEGQNVTLSCEQNLNHDAMYWYRQDPGQGLRLIYYSQIVNDFQKGDIAEGYSVSREKKESFPLTVTSAQKNPTAFYLCASSIGTSGRSEQYFGPGTRLTVT.

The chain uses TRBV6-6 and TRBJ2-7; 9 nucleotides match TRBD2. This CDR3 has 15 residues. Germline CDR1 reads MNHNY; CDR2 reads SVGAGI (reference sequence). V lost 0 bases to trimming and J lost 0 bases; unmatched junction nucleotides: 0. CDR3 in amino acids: CASSYSTSGSYEQYF. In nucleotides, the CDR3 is TGTGCCAGCAGTTACTCGACTAGCGGCTCCTACGAGCAGTACTTC.

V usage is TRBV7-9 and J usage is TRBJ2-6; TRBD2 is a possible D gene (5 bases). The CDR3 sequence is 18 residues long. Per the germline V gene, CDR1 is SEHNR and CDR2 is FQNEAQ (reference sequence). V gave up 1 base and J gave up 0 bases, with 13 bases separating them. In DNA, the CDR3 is TGTGCCAGCAGCTTAGGGGCTAGCCCGTCCTCTGGGGCCAACGTCCTGACTTTC. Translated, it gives CASSLGASPSSGANVLTF.

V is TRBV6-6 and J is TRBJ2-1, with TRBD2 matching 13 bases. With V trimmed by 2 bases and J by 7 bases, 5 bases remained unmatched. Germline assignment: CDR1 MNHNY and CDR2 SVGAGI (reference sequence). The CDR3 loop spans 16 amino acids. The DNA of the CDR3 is TGTGCCAGCAGTTACGGGAGGACTAGCGGGAGTAATGAGCAGTTCTTC. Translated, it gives CASSYGRTSGSNEQFF.

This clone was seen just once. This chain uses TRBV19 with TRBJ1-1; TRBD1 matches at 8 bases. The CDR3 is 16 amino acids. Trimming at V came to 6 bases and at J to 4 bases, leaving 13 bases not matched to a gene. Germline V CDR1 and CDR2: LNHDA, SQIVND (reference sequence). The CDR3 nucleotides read TGTGCCAGTAGCCCCGAGGACAGGGAGGAGGGCACTGAAGCTTTCTTT. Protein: CASSPEDREEGTEAFF.

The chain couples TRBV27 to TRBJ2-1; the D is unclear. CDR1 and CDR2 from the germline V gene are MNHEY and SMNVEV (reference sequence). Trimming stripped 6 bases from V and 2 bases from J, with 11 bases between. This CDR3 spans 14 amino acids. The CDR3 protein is CASSSLATYNEQFF. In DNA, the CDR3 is TGTGCCAGCAGCTCTCTGGCTACCTACAATGAGCAGTTCTTC.